Listed below are T cell receptor beta chains from one sample, sequenced in a study of CD8 T cells in Susac syndrome. TCRdb re-called the immunoSEQ multiplex PCR reads with MiXCR, one entry per CDR3 protein. The table includes around 280,000 distinct CDR3 sequences, around 84% detected once. The sample consisted of CD8+ T cells from PBMCs. The receptor set was obtained from a human donor with multiple sclerosis. Both conserved end residues are part of each CDR3. The D gene is left open where the match is weak. Part of the rows lack a size; the others show once, few, many or a class for expanded clones.

clone_size cdr3_length j_call d_call v_call cdr3_nt cdr3_aa
. 16 TRBJ2-7 . TRBV4-1 TGCGCCAGCAGCCACCGAATACAAAAGGGGGTTTACGAGCAGTACTTC CASSHRIQKGVYEQYF
. 15 TRBJ2-1 TRBD2 TRBV11-2 TGTGCCAGCAGCCAGGGGGCTAGCGGGAGGTATGAGCAGTTCTTC CASSQGASGRYEQFF
. 16 TRBJ2-3 TRBD1 TRBV7-9 TGTGCCAGCAGCTTCCCACCGGGACAGGGGCCGGATACGCAGTATTTT CASSFPPGQGPDTQYF
. 15 TRBJ1-2 TRBD1 TRBV3-1 TGTGCCAGCAGCCAGTACAGGGGCCGAAACTATGGCTACACCTTC CASSQYRGRNYGYTF
. 16 TRBJ2-1 . TRBV15 TGTGCCACCAGCACAAGTGCCCGTCGAAACTACAATGAGCAGTTCTTC CATSTSARRNYNEQFF
. 14 TRBJ2-5 . TRBV6-5 TGTGCCAGCAGTTACGTCGGGGGAGAAGAGACCCAGTACTTC CASSYVGGEETQYF
. 15 TRBJ1-3 . TRBV10-3 TGTGCCATCAGTGGGATCAACACCCCTGGAAACACCATATATTTT CAISGINTPGNTIYF
. 18 TRBJ2-1 TRBD2 TRBV15 TGTGCCACCAGCAGAGATCCCATAGCGGGAGCCGCCTACAATGAGCAGTTCTTC CATSRDPIAGAAYNEQFF
few 15 TRBJ2-7 . TRBV14 TGTGCCAGCAGCCAAGAGGTCTCGCCTTCGGACGAGCAGTACTTC CASSQEVSPSDEQYF
. 14 TRBJ2-7 . TRBV6-5 TGTGCCAGCAGTTACACAGCCAGTATCTACGAGCAGTACTTC CASSYTASIYEQYF
few 15 TRBJ2-1 TRBD1 TRBV14 TGTGCCAGCAGCCCCCGGGACAGTTCCTACAATGAGCAGTTCTTC CASSPRDSSYNEQFF
. 13 TRBJ1-3 . TRBV14 TGTGCCAGCAGCCAGGGTGGTCGAAACACCATATATTTT CASSQGGRNTIYF
. 15 TRBJ2-2 . TRBV24-1 TGTGCCACCAGTGATTCGGGCCTTAACACCGGGGAGCTGTTTTTT CATSDSGLNTGELFF
. 16 TRBJ2-3 TRBD2 TRBV7-9 TGTGCCAGCAGGCCGCCCCTAGCGGGCCGCACAGATACGCAGTATTTT CASRPPLAGRTDTQYF
. 13 TRBJ1-2 TRBD1 TRBV2 TGTGCCTTATGGATGGACAGGGGGCGAGGCTACACCTTC CALWMDRGRGYTF
. 14 TRBJ2-5 TRBD2 TRBV29-1 TGCAGCGTTGGGTTAGCGGGAGGGGGAGAGACCCAGTACTTC CSVGLAGGGETQYF
. 16 TRBJ2-2 . TRBV28 TGTGCCAGCAGTTTAGACTTCGGGAGTGTCACCGGGGAGCTGTTTTTT CASSLDFGSVTGELFF
. 12 TRBJ2-1 . TRBV28 TGTGCCAGCAGGCCCGGGGGGCTTGAGCAGTTCTTC CASRPGGLEQFF
. 15 TRBJ2-5 TRBD2 TRBV7-7 TGTGCTAGCAGCTCCAGACTAGCGGGACAAGAGACCCAGTACTTC CASSSRLAGQETQYF
. 13 TRBJ2-1 . TRBV13 TGTGCCAGCAGCTTAGAGGGGGGATTGGTGCAGTTCTTC CASSLEGGLVQFF
. 16 TRBJ2-1 TRBD2 TRBV6-5 TGTGCCAGCAGTTGGACTAGCGGAACTACCTACAATGAGCAGTTCTTC CASSWTSGTTYNEQFF
. 15 TRBJ2-1 TRBD2 TRBV7-9 TGTGCCAGCAGCGCTAGCGGGAGTAAGTACAATGAGCAGTTCTTC CASSASGSKYNEQFF
once 16 TRBJ1-6 TRBD1 TRBV9 TGTGCCAGCAGCCTCGATACAGGGGACTATAATTCACCCCTCCACTTT CASSLDTGDYNSPLHF
. 12 TRBJ1-1 . TRBV15 TGTGCCACCAGCAGAGATCGCCTTGAAGCTTTCTTT CATSRDRLEAFF
. 14 TRBJ2-7 . TRBV10-2 TGCGCCAGCAGTGAAACGGTCTTGGGGGACGAGCAGTACTTC CASSETVLGDEQYF
. 14 TRBJ2-7 TRBD1 TRBV27 TGTGCCAGCAGTTGGGGACAGGTTAAAGACGAGCAGTACTTC CASSWGQVKDEQYF
. 16 TRBJ1-1 . TRBV27 TGTGCCAGCAGTTCCATGGGGATTGAGTGGGACACTGAAGCTTTCTTT CASSSMGIEWDTEAFF
. 13 TRBJ2-2 . TRBV9 TGTGCCAGCAGCGGGACCCTCACCGGGGAGCTGTTTTTT CASSGTLTGELFF
few 15 TRBJ2-7 TRBD1 TRBV4-1 TGCGCCAGCAGCCACGACGGGACAGGGGGCTACGAGCAGTACTTC CASSHDGTGGYEQYF
. 16 TRBJ2-1 TRBD2 TRBV4-2 TGTGCCAGCAGCCAAGATTGGGTAGGCGCGGGAGATGAGCAGTTCTTC CASSQDWVGAGDEQFF
. 15 TRBJ1-1 TRBD1 TRBV18 TGTGCCAGCTCTCCCGGATCGGGACAGGAGGCCGAAGCTTTCTTT CASSPGSGQEAEAFF
. 13 TRBJ2-7 . TRBV27 TGTGCCAGCAGTTTGACCAGGGTGTCAGAGCAGTACTTC CASSLTRVSEQYF
. 15 TRBJ2-7 . TRBV21-1 TGTGCCAGCAGCATCCTGGGAAACCCCTCCTACGAGCAGTACTTC CASSILGNPSYEQYF
. 15 TRBJ1-1 TRBD1 TRBV5-4 TGTGCCAGCAGCTTACCGGGACAGCAGAACACTGAAGCTTTCTTT CASSLPGQQNTEAFF
. 12 TRBJ2-1 . TRBV6-2/TRBV6-3 TGTGCCACCGAAACTAGTCTTCATGAGCAGTTCTTC CATETSLHEQFF
. 13 TRBJ2-7 TRBD1 TRBV28 TGTGCCAGCAGTTTACAGGGGGACCACGAGCAGTACTTC CASSLQGDHEQYF
few 13 TRBJ1-4 . TRBV7-6 TGTGCCAGCAGCCTGGGGATGAGGGAAAAACTGTTTTTT CASSLGMREKLFF
few 15 TRBJ1-1 TRBD1 TRBV30 TGTGCCTGGAGTTCCGACAGGGGCGATCCCACTGAAGCTTTCTTT CAWSSDRGDPTEAFF
. 15 TRBJ1-5 . TRBV30 TGTGCCTGGAGTCCTCCGGACAGTAGCAATCAGCCCCAGCATTTT CAWSPPDSSNQPQHF
. 15 TRBJ1-1 TRBD1 TRBV9 TGTGCCAGCAGCGTAGCCGGGACAGCGAACGCTGAAGCTTTCTTT CASSVAGTANAEAFF
. 15 TRBJ1-5 . TRBV19 TGTGCCAGTAGTATATCCCTCAATGTATTGCAGCCCCAGCATTTT CASSISLNVLQPQHF
few 15 TRBJ2-7 TRBD1 TRBV6-1 TGTGCCAGCAGTTACGCCGGGACAGGCCCCTACGAGCAGTACTTC CASSYAGTGPYEQYF
. 16 TRBJ2-3 . TRBV2 TGTGCCAGCAGTGAACCAGTAGCCGGAGCGGTAGATACGCAGTATTTT CASSEPVAGAVDTQYF
. 15 TRBJ2-7 TRBD2 TRBV27 TGTGCCAGCTCATCTGGCGGGAGGGCAGCCTACGAGCAGTACTTC CASSSGGRAAYEQYF
. 12 TRBJ1-1 . TRBV2 TGTGCCACCCCCCGGGGGGCGTCTGAAGCTTTCTTT CATPRGASEAFF
. 13 TRBJ1-1 . TRBV19 TGTGCCAGTAGTATTACCCAGAACACTGAAGCTTTCTTT CASSITQNTEAFF
once 16 TRBJ2-7 TRBD2 TRBV4-2 TGTGCCAGCAGCCAACGATCTAGCGGGAGCTCCCTCGAGCAGTACTTC CASSQRSSGSSLEQYF
. 16 TRBJ1-2 . TRBV6-4 TGTGCCAGCAGTGACGAGCCGGGGCCTCCTAAGGGTGGCTACACCTTC CASSDEPGPPKGGYTF
. 13 TRBJ2-5 . TRBV2 TGTGCCAGCAGTGAAGGAGTGAAAGAGACCCAGTACTTC CASSEGVKETQYF
. 13 TRBJ2-3 . TRBV9 TGTGCCAGCAGCCTCCGGGGGGCCCGGGCGCAGTATTTT CASSLRGARAQYF
. 14 TRBJ2-7 . TRBV5-6 TGTGCCAGCAGGGCCACAGGGAGTTTAAACGAGCAGTACTTC CASRATGSLNEQYF
. 14 TRBJ2-5 . TRBV7-9 TGTGCCAGCAGCTTAACGTCGTACCAAGAGACCCAGTACTTC CASSLTSYQETQYF
. 12 TRBJ1-2 . TRBV29-1 TGCAGCGTGGACAGTTTGTACTATGGCTACACCTTC CSVDSLYYGYTF
. 12 TRBJ1-1 TRBD1 TRBV28 TGTGCCAGCAGTTACTGGACAGGGGAAGCTTTCTTT CASSYWTGEAFF
. 16 TRBJ2-3 . TRBV6-5 TGTGCCAGCAGTTACTCCAAGTACGACCGCACAGATACGCAGTATTTT CASSYSKYDRTDTQYF